Described below is a single TCR beta chain sequence and its context. Its antigen is unknown. Qualities for individual bases were not recorded, and no much larger clone is one base off. The donors were healthy, HIV-negative adults who had no recently reported acute infections or vaccinations. Only Caucasian adults living in Nashville, Tennessee, USA were represented among the donors. CD4+ T cells were enriched by magnetic negative selection, after which naive cells were positively selected on CD45RA and the negative fraction was taken as the memory subset. Blood was obtained by leukapheresis, after which PBMCs were separated by Ficoll-Histopaque density gradient centrifugation and cryopreserved in liquid nitrogen vapor phase. Analytical flow cytometry was used to check the purity and quantity of each magnetically sorted T cell population. From each sorted fraction, genomic DNA was isolated and quantified by UV absorbance on a Nanodrop 2000c.

TCR CDR3 regions were amplified from genomic DNA by multiplex PCR using the deep immunoSEQ assay. Extracted genomic DNA from each cell subset was distributed evenly across all wells of several immunoSEQ 96-well plates, and each plate was treated as a replicate. For sorted subsets, around 200 ng genomic DNA, equal to approximately 30,000 T cell genomes, was loaded into each replicate PCR. The purified libraries were quantified using a Qubit 3.0 fluorometer, sized with a Bioanalyzer 2100, and then quantified again using the KAPA Library Quantification kit. Each immunoSEQ 96-well plate was sequenced on its own single-read 150-cycle Illumina NextSeq 550 flow cell. Regarding the original processing steps: The immunoSEQ output contained only junctional sequences without quality scores, so filtering could not match that applied to full-length reads. Sequences were annotated with PyIR, a Python wrapper for IgBLAST v1.9, and V/J genes and CDR3 were assigned using IMGT germline references. Reads with weak V/J assignments (E-value above 1e-6), missing CDR3, stop codons, out-of-frame junctions, or ambiguous translated residues were removed. A V3J clonotype was defined by an identical inferred V gene, J gene, and CDR3 amino acid sequence. To compute the percentage overlap between repertoires, the number of shared unique clonotypes was divided by the size of the smaller repertoire. RTK rarefaction, the Chao1 estimator, and Recon v2.1 estimates of unobserved clonotypes were used to assess repertoire richness. OLGA was used to compute generation probabilities for all TCRbeta clonotypes that the gDNA method yielded from a handful of donors. Drawn from immuneACCESS, this table holds only the in-frame rearrangements with V and J called that TCRdb kept. Clones are partly lost; checked studies trace under half to an unresolved V gene and leave the rest unexplained. D and trimming come from the DNA, and the V and J calls and clone size come from that table. In all, the sample holds over a million clones, and around 98.5% of those were seen once. Of the sample, 0.36% falls within the top ten clones.

The data were obtained in a study of shared clonotypes between healthy human individuals (dated by TCRdb to 2020 to 2022). Study-wide context: The cohort included three men and a couple of women between 18 and 49 years of age. The study deeply sequenced blood TCR repertoires of five healthy adults to estimate repertoire size and the extent of clonotype sharing between individuals. For each donor, CD4 naive and CD4 memory were each given three plates, CD8 naive was given two plates, and CD8 memory was given one plate. To increase sequencing depth and limit assay-specific biases, different laboratories used diverse techniques to prepare libraries and sequence TCR repertoires. Each donor's leukapheresis produced roughly between roughly 0.85 and 9 billion PBMCs.

General conclusions and limits of the study: Based on pairwise subsampling, the degree of clonotype sharing among donors was expected to be affected by sequencing depth. Sampling was restricted to blood, and TCR repertoires in tissues likely differ from the TCR repertoires found in blood. Rarefaction of sorted-subset datasets indicated incomplete sequencing despite the large sequencing depth. Compared with non-shared clonotypes, the clonotypes found in all four sorted-subset donors had higher generation probabilities. When four donors were compared, the shared fraction of clonotypes was about 5.5% for naive CD4, 3.5% to 4% for naive CD8, more than 2% for memory CD4, and 0.4% for memory CD8. Larger estimated clonotype richness was generally found for naive subsets than for memory subsets. Because the study included a small number of donors, the genetic and exposure-history diversity represented was limited.

The germline V gene gives CDR1 as SGHDT and CDR2 as YYEEEE. The V and J ends are trimmed by 2 bases and 8 bases, leaving 11 bases between them. The CDR3 holds 13 amino acids from the cysteine to the phenylalanine. Left in the record is the CDR3 DNA by itself, 39 bases read in frame from the first base. Here the chain combines TRBV5-6 and TRBJ1-5; perhaps TRBD1 is the D gene, with 6 bases matching. The TCR originated in a man aged 25-40 years in good health. Sequencing used naive CD4+ T cells sorted from blood. The cell subset or site label of this sample denotes: CD45RA+ positively selected. The DNA sequence follows: TGTGCCAGCAGCTTTGGACAGAGGGAGCCCCAGCATTTT. It translates to CASSFGQREPQHF.